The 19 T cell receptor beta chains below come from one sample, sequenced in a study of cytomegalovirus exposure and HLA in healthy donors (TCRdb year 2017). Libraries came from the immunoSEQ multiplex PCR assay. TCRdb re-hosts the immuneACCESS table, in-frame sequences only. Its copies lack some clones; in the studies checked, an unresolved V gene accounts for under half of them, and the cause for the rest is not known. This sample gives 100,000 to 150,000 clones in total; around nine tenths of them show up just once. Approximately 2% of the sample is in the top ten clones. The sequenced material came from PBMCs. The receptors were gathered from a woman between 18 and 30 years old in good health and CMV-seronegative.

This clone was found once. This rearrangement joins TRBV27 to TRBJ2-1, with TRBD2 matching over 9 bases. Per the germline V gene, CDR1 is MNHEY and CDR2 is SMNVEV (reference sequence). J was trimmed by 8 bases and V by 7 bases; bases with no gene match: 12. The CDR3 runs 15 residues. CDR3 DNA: TGTGCCAGCACCCCTGGGCGGGAGGGCCGGGATGAGCAGTTCTTC. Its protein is CASTPGREGRDEQFF.

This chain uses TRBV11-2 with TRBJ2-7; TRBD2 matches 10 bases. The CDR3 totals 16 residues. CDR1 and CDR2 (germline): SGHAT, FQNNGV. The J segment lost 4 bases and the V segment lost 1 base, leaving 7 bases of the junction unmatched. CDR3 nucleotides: TGTGCCAGCAGCTTAGCGCCTAGCGGGAGTGCGTACGAGCAGTACTTC. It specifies CASSLAPSGSAYEQYF.

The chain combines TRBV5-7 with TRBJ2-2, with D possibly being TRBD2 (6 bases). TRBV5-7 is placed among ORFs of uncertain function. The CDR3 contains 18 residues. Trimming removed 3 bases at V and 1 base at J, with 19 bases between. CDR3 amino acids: CASSYSPPLGGNTGELFF. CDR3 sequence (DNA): TGTGCCAGCAGCTATTCCCCCCCTCTGGGGGGGAACACCGGGGAGCTGTTTTTT.

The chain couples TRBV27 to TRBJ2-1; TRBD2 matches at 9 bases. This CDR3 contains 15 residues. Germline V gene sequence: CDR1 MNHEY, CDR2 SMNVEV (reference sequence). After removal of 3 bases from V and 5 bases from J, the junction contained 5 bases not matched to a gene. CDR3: CASSFLSGSHNEQFF. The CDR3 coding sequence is TGTGCCAGCAGTTTCCTTAGCGGGAGCCACAATGAGCAGTTCTTC.

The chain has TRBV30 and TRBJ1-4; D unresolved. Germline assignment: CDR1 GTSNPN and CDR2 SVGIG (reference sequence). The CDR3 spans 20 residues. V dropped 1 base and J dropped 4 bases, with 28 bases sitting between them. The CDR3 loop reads CAWSDWAQREGALDNEKLFF. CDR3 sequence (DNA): TGTGCCTGGAGTGACTGGGCCCAGAGGGAAGGAGCCTTAGATAATGAAAAACTGTTTTTT. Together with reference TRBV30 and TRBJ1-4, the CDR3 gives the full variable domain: SQTIHQWPATLVQPVGSPLSLECTVEGTSNPNLYWYRQAAGRGLQLLFYSVGIGQISSEVPQNLSASRPQDRQFILSSKKLLLSDSGFYLCAWSDWAQREGALDNEKLFFGSGTQLSVL.

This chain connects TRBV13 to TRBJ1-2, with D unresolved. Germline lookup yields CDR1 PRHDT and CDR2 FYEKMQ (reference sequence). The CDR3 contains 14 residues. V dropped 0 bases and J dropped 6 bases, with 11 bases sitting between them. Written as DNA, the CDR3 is TGTGCCAGCAGCTTAGGCAGGTCCAGTCATGGCTACACCTTC. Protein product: CASSLGRSSHGYTF.

Written as DNA, the CDR3 is TGCGCCACCCGTTGGGCCCCGGCGGGAGCGAACACCGGGGAGCTGTTTTTT. This sequence encodes CATRWAPAGANTGELFF. The genes are TRBV5-1 and TRBJ2-2; 7 nucleotides match TRBD2. Germline lookup yields CDR1 SGHRS and CDR2 YFSETQ. The CDR3 spans 17 residues. Trimming cost V 9 bases and J 0 bases; bases outside gene matches: 14.

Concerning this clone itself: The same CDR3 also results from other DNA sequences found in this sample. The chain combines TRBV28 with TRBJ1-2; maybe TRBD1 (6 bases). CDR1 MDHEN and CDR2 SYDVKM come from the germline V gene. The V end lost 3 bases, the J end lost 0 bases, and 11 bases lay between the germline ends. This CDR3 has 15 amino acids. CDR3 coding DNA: TGTGCCAGCAGTTTCCCGACAGGCGCTAACTATGGCTACACCTTC. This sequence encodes CASSFPTGANYGYTF.

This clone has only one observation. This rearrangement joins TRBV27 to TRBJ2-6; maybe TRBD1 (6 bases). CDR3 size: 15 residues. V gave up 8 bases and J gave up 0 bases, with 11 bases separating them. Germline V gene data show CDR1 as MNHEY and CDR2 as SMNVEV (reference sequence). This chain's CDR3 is CASRTAFSGANVLTF. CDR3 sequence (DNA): TGTGCCAGCCGGACAGCCTTCTCTGGGGCCAACGTCCTGACTTTC.

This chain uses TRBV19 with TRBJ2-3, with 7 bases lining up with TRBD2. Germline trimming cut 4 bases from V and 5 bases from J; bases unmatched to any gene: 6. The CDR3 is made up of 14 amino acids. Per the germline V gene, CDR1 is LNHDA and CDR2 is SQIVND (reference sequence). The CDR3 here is CASSKAGVQDTQYF. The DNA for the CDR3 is TGTGCCAGTAGTAAGGCGGGAGTTCAAGATACGCAGTATTTT.

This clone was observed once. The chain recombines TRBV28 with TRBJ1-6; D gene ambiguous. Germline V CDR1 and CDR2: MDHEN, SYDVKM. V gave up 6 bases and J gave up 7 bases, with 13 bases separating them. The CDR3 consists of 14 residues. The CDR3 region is CASSPLRVNSPLHF. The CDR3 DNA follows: TGTGCCAGCAGCCCGCTGCGGGTAAATTCACCCCTCCACTTT.

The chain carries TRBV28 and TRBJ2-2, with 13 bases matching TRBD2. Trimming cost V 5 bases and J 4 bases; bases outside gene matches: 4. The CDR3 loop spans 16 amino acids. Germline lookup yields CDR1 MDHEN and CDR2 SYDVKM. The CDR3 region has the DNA TGTGCCAGCAGTCTGCGGACTAGCGGGAGCACCGGGGAGCTGTTTTTT. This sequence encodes CASSLRTSGSTGELFF.

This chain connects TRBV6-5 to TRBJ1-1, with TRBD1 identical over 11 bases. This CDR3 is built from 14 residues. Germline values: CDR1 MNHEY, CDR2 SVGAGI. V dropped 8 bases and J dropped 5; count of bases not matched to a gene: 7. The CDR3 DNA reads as TGTGCCAGCCAGGGGACAGGGGGAGGAACTGAAGCTTTCTTT. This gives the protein CASQGTGGGTEAFF.

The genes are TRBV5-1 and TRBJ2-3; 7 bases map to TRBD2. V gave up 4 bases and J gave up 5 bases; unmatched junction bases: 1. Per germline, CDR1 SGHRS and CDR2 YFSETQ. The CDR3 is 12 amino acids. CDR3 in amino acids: CASSRGEDTQYF. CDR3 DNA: TGCGCCAGCAGCCGGGGGGAAGATACGCAGTATTTT.

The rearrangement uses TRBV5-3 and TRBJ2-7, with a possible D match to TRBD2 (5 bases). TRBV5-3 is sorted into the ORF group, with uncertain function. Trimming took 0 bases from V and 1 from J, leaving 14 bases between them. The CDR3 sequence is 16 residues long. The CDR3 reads CARSLGRESTSYEQYF. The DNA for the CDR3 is TGTGCCAGAAGCTTGGGTAGGGAGTCGACTTCCTACGAGCAGTACTTC.

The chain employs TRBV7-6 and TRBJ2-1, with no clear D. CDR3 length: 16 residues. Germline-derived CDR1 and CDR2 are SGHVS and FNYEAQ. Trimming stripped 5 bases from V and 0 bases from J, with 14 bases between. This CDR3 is CASSPIHRSSYNEQFF. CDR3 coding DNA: TGTGCCAGCAGCCCTATCCACCGGAGCTCCTACAATGAGCAGTTCTTC.

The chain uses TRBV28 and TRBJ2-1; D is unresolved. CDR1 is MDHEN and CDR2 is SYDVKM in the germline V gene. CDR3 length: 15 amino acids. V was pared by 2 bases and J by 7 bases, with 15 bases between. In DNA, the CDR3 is TGTGCCAGCAGTTTAACGCCCCTTAGAGGTAATGAGCAGTTCTTC. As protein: CASSLTPLRGNEQFF.

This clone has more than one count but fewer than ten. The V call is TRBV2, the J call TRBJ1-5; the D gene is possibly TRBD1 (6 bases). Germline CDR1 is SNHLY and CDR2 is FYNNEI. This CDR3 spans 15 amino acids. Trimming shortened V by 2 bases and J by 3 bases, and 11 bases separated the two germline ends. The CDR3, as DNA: TGTGCCAGCAGTGAACGGTCAGGGGTCAATCAGCCCCAGCATTTT. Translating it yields CASSERSGVNQPQHF.

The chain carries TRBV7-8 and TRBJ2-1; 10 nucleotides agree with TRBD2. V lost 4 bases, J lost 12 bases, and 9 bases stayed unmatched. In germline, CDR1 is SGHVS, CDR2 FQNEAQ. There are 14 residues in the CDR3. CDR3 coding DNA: TGTGCCAGCAGCTCCCGGACTAGCGGAGAAGGGCAGTTCTTC. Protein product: CASSSRTSGEGQFF.